The rows below give T cell receptor beta chains drawn from one sample of a study of tumor-infiltrating lymphocytes in localized non-small cell lung cancer. The table came from immunoSEQ multiplex PCR; TCRdb's copy has only in-frame clones and leaves some out. Among 15,000 to 20,000 clones listed, about three quarters were seen once. Material for sequencing was lung tumor tissue. The receptors were gathered from a human donor with non-small cell lung cancer. CDR3s include the opening cysteine and the closing phenylalanine or tryptophan. A D gene is named only where the DNA matches it firmly. Clone size is not always given. Where it is, it says once, few, many or a class for expanded clones.

-	TRBV4-2	-	TRBJ2-4	TGTGCCAGCAGCCACGAAACCGGCGCGGGTGGGGGGCCATATAACATTCAGTACTTC	CASSHETGAGGGPYNIQYF
-	TRBV11-2	-	TRBJ1-4	TGTGCCAGCAGCTTTGACGGTATTTCGACAAAACTGTTTTTT	CASSFDGISTKLFF
-	TRBV4-1	TRBD1	TRBJ2-5	TGCGCCAGCAGCCAATCGGGACAGGGTGAGACCCAGTACTTC	CASSQSGQGETQYF
few	TRBV7-9	-	TRBJ1-2	TGTGCCAGCAGCTTGACGCGGGACTCCAGCCCTGGCTACACCTTC	CASSLTRDSSPGYTF
once	TRBV7-9	-	TRBJ1-2	TGTGCCAGCAGCCCTCCTGTGGGCGTTTTTGACTACACCTTC	CASSPPVGVFDYTF
-	TRBV7-9	TRBD1	TRBJ2-3	TGTGCCAGCAGCCCCTCAGGGGGCATCACAGATACGCAGTATTTT	CASSPSGGITDTQYF
once	TRBV19	-	TRBJ2-7	TGTGCCAGTCGCGACGGAGGACGAGCTCAGCAGTACTTC	CASRDGGRAQQYF
-	TRBV28	-	TRBJ1-1	TGTGCCAGCAAAGGCGACACTGAAGCTTTCTTT	CASKGDTEAFF
once	TRBV18	-	TRBJ2-6	TGTGCCAGCTCACCACCGGGGGTTCCTCTTTATGGGGCCAACGTCCTGACTTTC	CASSPPGVPLYGANVLTF
-	TRBV5-1	-	TRBJ2-6	TGCGCCAGCAGCTTCCAGGGCCCGCGCTCTGGGGCCAACGTCCTGACTTTC	CASSFQGPRSGANVLTF
-	TRBV29-1	TRBD2	TRBJ2-3	TGCAGCGTGGGTCGACTAGCGGTAAACACAGATACGCAGTATTTT	CSVGRLAVNTDTQYF
once	TRBV7-2	-	TRBJ2-1	TGTGCCAGCAGCCTAAGGGGAGAGGGACACAATGAGCAGTTCTTC	CASSLRGEGHNEQFF
-	TRBV6-1	-	TRBJ1-1	TGTGCCAGCAGCCCTGAAGCTTTCTTT	CASSPEAFF
-	TRBV7-2	-	TRBJ1-2	TGTGCCAGCAGGAACCAGTATAACTATGGCTACACCTTC	CASRNQYNYGYTF
-	TRBV18	TRBD1	TRBJ1-3	TGTGCCAGCTCACCAAACAGGGGAGACTCTGGAAACACCATATATTTT	CASSPNRGDSGNTIYF